The present T cell receptor beta chain was sequenced within a study of OX40 agonist ivuxolimab in advanced cancers. About the study: Patients received the agonistic anti-OX40 (CD134) antibody ivuxolimab. Patients received ivuxolimab, an intravenous treatment, every 2 weeks at 0.01 to 10 mg/kg.

Measured with immunoSEQ multiplex PCR; TCRdb has only the in-frame clones, and not every one. The sample carries around 100,000 clones, more than 95% recorded once. Germline CDR1 reads MNHEY; CDR2 reads SMNVEV (reference sequence). V lost 5 bases and J lost 3, with 8 bases in between. The CDR3 totals 12 residues. Peripheral blood came from all dose cohorts at three timepoints. Sequencing used CD4+ or CD8+ T cells sorted from blood, obtained in a trial of the OX40 agonist ivuxolimab. The TCR comes from an adult with an advanced solid tumor such as melanoma, head and neck, liver or kidney cancer. The V call is TRBV27, the J call TRBJ2-7; D remains unclear. This chain's CDR3 is CASSHRSYEQYF. The CDR3 region has the DNA TGTGCCAGCAGTCACCGGAGCTACGAGCAGTACTTC.